A selection of T cell receptor beta chains follows, all from one sample in a study of response to subunit inactivated influenza vaccine. TCRdb reanalysed the RT-PCR reads using MiXCR and keeps one entry per CDR3 protein. Of 400,000 to 650,000 distinct CDR3 sequences listed, 6.5% to 8% are singletons. The source was PBMCs from blood, collected less than 30 months after vaccination. All receptors derive from a man aged 50-75 years who received an inactivated influenza vaccine. Each CDR3 is given with its conserved first and last residue. D genes are given only for firm matches. Clone size is shown for a subset of rows, as once, few, many or a class of expanded clone.

d_gene	abundance	v_gene	j_gene	CDR3aa	CDR3nt
.	many	TRBV15	TRBJ2-5	CATSRGTQETQYF	TGTGCCACCAGCAGAGGTACCCAAGAGACCCAGTACTTC
TRBD2	few	TRBV5-8	TRBJ2-2	CASSLVRTSENTGELFF	TGTGCCAGCAGCTTGGTCCGGACTAGTGAAAACACCGGGGAGCTGTTTTTT
TRBD1	.	TRBV29-1	TRBJ1-4	CSGRQGADEKLFF	TGCAGCGGGAGACAGGGGGCGGACGAAAAACTGTTTTTT
TRBD2	many	TRBV5-5	TRBJ2-3	CASFPLAGYTDTQYF	TGTGCCAGCTTCCCACTAGCGGGGTACACAGATACGCAGTATTTT
TRBD2	.	TRBV20-1	TRBJ2-1	CSASSLLAEDNEQFF	TGCAGTGCTAGCAGCCTACTAGCGGAGGACAATGAGCAGTTCTTC
.	.	TRBV7-9	TRBJ2-3	CASNPVQRTPSTDTQYF	TGTGCCAGCAACCCGGTTCAGCGAACCCCTAGCACAGATACGCAGTATTTT
.	few	TRBV7-8	TRBJ2-1	CASTLGGDFNEQFF	TGTGCCAGCACCCTAGGGGGGGATTTCAATGAGCAGTTCTTC
.	.	TRBV11-1	TRBJ2-5	CASSLFFPGETQYF	TGTGCCAGCAGCTTATTCTTCCCCGGCGAGACCCAGTACTTC
TRBD1	.	TRBV20-1	TRBJ1-6	CSAKVTGGLSPLHF	TGCAGTGCTAAAGTAACAGGGGGGTTAAGTCCCCTCCACTTT
TRBD2	.	TRBV20-1	TRBJ2-1	CSARLAGPSYNEQFF	TGCAGTGCTAGACTAGCGGGGCCCTCCTACAATGAGCAGTTCTTC
.	few	TRBV20-1	TRBJ1-2	CSARVLAPREARGYTF	TGCAGTGCTAGAGTTCTGGCCCCACGGGAAGCGAGGGGCTACACCTTC
.	many	TRBV5-5	TRBJ2-1	CASSLLRGTNEQFF	TGTGCCAGCAGCTTACTTCGGGGTACCAATGAGCAGTTCTTC
.	.	TRBV9	TRBJ2-5	CASSVFGYGTQYF	TGTGCCAGCAGCGTATTCGGATATGGGACCCAGTACTTC
TRBD1	.	TRBV28	TRBJ2-1	CASRTDRPYQQFF	TGTGCCAGCAGGACGGACAGGCCCTACCAGCAGTTCTTC
TRBD1	few	TRBV9	TRBJ2-7	CASSVGLGQAPYEQYF	TGTGCCAGCAGCGTAGGACTCGGACAGGCTCCCTACGAGCAGTACTTC
TRBD2	.	TRBV5-1	TRBJ2-3	CASSILSSGADTQYF	TGCGCCAGCAGCATACTCTCTAGCGGCGCAGATACGCAGTATTTT
TRBD2	few	TRBV25-1	TRBJ2-1	CASRGLAGGSGDMNEQFF	TGTGCCAGCAGGGGACTAGCGGGAGGGTCAGGCGACATGAATGAGCAGTTCTTC
TRBD2	few	TRBV7-8	TRBJ2-1	CASSLPGLARNEQFF	TGTGCCAGCAGCTTGCCGGGACTAGCGAGGAATGAGCAGTTCTTC
.	few	TRBV11-2	TRBJ2-1	CASSLRVEGSYNEQFF	TGTGCCAGCAGCTTAAGGGTGGAGGGGTCCTACAATGAGCAGTTCTTC
.	few	TRBV7-8	TRBJ1-4	CASSLSGFGDEKLFF	TGTGCCAGCAGCTTATCAGGGTTCGGCGATGAAAAACTGTTTTTT
TRBD1	.	TRBV2	TRBJ2-7	CASRLGQRTYEQYF	TGTGCCAGCAGGTTGGGACAGCGGACCTACGAGCAGTACTTC
.	.	TRBV20-1	TRBJ1-1	CSARGAGATEAFF	TGCAGTGCTAGAGGGGCAGGGGCCACTGAAGCTTTCTTT